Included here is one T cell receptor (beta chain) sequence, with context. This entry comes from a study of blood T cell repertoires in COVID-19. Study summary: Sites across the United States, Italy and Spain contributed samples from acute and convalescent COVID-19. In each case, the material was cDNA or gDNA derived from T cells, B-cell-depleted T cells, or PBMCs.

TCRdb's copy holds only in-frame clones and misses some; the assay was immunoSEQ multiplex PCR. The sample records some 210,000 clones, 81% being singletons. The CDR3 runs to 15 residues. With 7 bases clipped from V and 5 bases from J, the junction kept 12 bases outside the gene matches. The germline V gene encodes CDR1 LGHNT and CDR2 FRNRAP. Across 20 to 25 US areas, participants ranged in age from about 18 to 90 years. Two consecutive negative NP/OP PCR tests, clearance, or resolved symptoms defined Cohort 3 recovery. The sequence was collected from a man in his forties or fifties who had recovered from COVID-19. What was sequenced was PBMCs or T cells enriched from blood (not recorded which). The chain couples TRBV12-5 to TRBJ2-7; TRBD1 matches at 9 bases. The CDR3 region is CASAPGDRAIHEQYF. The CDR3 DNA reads TGTGCTAGTGCCCCTGGGGACAGGGCGATCCACGAGCAGTACTTC.